This TCR beta chain was documented in a study of cytomegalovirus exposure and HLA in healthy donors. Between the trimmed V and J ends, which lost 0 bases and 6 bases, there was a span of 12 bases. The length of the CDR3 is 15 residues. CDR1 and CDR2 from the germline V gene are LGHNA and YSLEER. In the PCR, 60 Vbeta and 13 Jbeta primers were used. Using immunoSEQ multiplex PCR, the repertoire was profiled, and TCRdb retains in-frame clones only, with some absent. The table includes about 160,000 clones, roughly 79% detected once. The gene calls are TRBV4-3 and TRBJ1-5; unclear D gene. The TCR was taken from a woman in her forties or fifties in good health and CMV-seronegative. Sequencing used PBMCs. CDR3 coding DNA: TGCGCCAGCAGCCAAGACAGGATGCTGGGTCAGCCCCAGCATTTT. Translating gives CASSQDRMLGQPQHF.